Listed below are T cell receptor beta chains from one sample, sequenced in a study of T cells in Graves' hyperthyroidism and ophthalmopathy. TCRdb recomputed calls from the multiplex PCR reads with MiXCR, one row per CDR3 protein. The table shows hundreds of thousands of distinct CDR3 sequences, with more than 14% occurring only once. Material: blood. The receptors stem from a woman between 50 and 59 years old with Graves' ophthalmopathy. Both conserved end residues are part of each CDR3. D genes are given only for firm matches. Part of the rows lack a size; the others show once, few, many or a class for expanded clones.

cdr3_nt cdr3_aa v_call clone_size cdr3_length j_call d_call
TGTGCCAGCAGCCCCTTAGCAGGGACGAAAACCTACGAGCAGTACTTC CASSPLAGTKTYEQYF TRBV3-1 many 16 TRBJ2-7 -
TGTGCCAGCTCACCAAGACAAGGGCTGACTGAAGCTTTCTTT CASSPRQGLTEAFF TRBV18 many 14 TRBJ1-1 -
TGTGCCAGTAGTTGGAGGGGCGATGAGCAGTTCTTC CASSWRGDEQFF TRBV19 once 12 TRBJ2-1 -
TGCGCCAGCAGCCAAGAAGGGACTAGAGAATCCCATAGCTTGCGCTACGAGCAGTACTTC CASSQEGTRESHSLRYEQYF TRBV5-1 many 20 TRBJ2-7 TRBD2
TGTGCCAGCAGCATAAATCCGCCCGGGACTAGCGGGAGGGCCTACGAGCAGTACTTC CASSINPPGTSGRAYEQYF TRBV7-9 many 19 TRBJ2-7 TRBD2
TGTGCCAACCAGCCGGGACAGGGGGCCTCTTCGGTCAATGAGCAGTTCTTC CANQPGQGASSVNEQFF TRBV2 - 17 TRBJ2-1 TRBD1
TGTGCCAGCAGCCAATATTTAAGAGGAAAAGCGGGCTACGAGCAGTACTTC CASSQYLRGKAGYEQYF TRBV14 once 17 TRBJ2-7 -
TGTGCCACCAGTGAGTACAATGAGCAGTTCTTC CATSEYNEQFF TRBV24-1 few 11 TRBJ2-1 -
TGTGCCAGCAGCTTAGGAAGGTCAGGGGTCGACTATGGCTACACCTTC CASSLGRSGVDYGYTF TRBV7-9 once 16 TRBJ1-2 -
TGTGCCAGCAGCCGGCCGATCGGGGAGCTGTTTTTT CASSRPIGELFF TRBV3-1 few 12 TRBJ2-2 -
TGTGCCAGCAGTTTTCGGACAGGGGGTCTTAGCAATCAGCCCCAGCATTTT CASSFRTGGLSNQPQHF TRBV28 - 17 TRBJ1-5 TRBD1
TGTGCCAGCAGTCCAGGGCCCGACGTTGCGGGAGTTCACACCGGGGAGCTGTTTTTT CASSPGPDVAGVHTGELFF TRBV12-3/TRBV12-4 few 19 TRBJ2-2 TRBD2
TGTGCCAGCAGTCCCACCCGGGGGCGGGAGCTTCGCCCAGATACGCAGTATTTT CASSPTRGRELRPDTQYF TRBV28 many 18 TRBJ2-3 -
TGTGCCAGCAGCTCCGTTCCGCGGACTAGCACAGATACGCAGTATTTT CASSSVPRTSTDTQYF TRBV28 - 16 TRBJ2-3 -
TGTGCCAGCAGCTTAGTGGGACTAGCGGGAGTAAGGACAGATACGCAGTATTTT CASSLVGLAGVRTDTQYF TRBV7-2 many 18 TRBJ2-3 TRBD2
TGTGCCTGGAGCGATATTGGGGAAGCCCATGGCTACACCTTC CAWSDIGEAHGYTF TRBV30 many 14 TRBJ1-2 -
TGTGCCAGCAGCTTAATGCCAGGGGGCTCGGGGGAGACCCAGTACTTC CASSLMPGGSGETQYF TRBV11-2 many 16 TRBJ2-5 TRBD1
TGTGCCAGCAGTTTCGCTCAGGGCTACGAGCAGTACTTC CASSFAQGYEQYF TRBV27 - 13 TRBJ2-7 -